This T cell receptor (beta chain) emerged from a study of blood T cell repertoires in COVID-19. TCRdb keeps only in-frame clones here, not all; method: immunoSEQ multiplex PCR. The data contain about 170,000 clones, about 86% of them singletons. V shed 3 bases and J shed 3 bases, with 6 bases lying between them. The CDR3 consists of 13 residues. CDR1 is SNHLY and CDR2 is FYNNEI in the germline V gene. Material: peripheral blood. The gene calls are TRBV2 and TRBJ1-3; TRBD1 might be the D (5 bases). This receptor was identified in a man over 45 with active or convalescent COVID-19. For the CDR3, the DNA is TGTGCCAGCAGTGACAGGGTTGGAAACACCATATATTTT. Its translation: CASSDRVGNTIYF.